This T cell receptor beta chain was observed in a study of blood T cell repertoires in COVID-19. Study-wide background: The United States, Italy and Spain supplied acute and convalescent COVID-19 samples.

J lost 8 bases, V lost 7 bases, and 5 bases had no gene match. CDR3 size: 13 residues. This clone was seen a single time. As processed by the authors: For nucleated cells, counts were estimated from reference gene primer amplification. Sequenced by immunoSEQ multiplex PCR; TCRdb stores in-frame clones only, minus some. D and trimming come from the DNA, and the V and J calls and clone size come from that table. This sample carries tens of thousands of clones, about nine tenths of them seen once, and the ten largest clones take 2%. The source material was peripheral blood. This TCR was sampled from a man aged 30-40 years with acute or convalescent COVID-19. V and J are TRBV12-3 or TRBV12-4 and TRBJ1-4; 9 bases are a match to TRBD1. The DNA of the CDR3 is TGTGCCAGCACCCGGACAGGGGAAGAAAAACTGTTTTTT. Translation gives CASTRTGEEKLFF.